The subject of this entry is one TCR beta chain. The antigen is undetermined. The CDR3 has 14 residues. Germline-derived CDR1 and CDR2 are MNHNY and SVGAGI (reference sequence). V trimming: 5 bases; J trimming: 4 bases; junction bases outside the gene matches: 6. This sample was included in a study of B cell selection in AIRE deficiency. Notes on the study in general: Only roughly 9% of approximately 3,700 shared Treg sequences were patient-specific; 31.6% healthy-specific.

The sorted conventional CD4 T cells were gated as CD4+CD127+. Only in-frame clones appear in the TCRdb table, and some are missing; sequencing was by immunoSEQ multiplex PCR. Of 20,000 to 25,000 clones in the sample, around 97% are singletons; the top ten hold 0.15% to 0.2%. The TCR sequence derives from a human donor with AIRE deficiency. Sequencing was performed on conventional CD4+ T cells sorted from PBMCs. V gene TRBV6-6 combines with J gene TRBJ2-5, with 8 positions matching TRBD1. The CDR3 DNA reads TGTGCCAGCAGTCGGCGACAGGGGCGAGAGACCCAGTACTTC. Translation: CASSRRQGRETQYF.